These 5 T cell receptor beta chains originate from one sample sequenced in a study of T cell repertoires in cytomegalovirus infection. No antigen has been identified for these receptors. TCRdb used MiXCR to reprocess the reads, holding one entry per CDR3 protein. The table shows roughly 45,000 distinct CDR3 sequences, with around 23% occurring only once. Source: CD8+ T cells from cultured PBMCs, taken from culture after CMV antigen stimulation. The receptors here all came from a human donor in good health (CMV status not recorded). Some clones in this sample may be carry-over from other donors' samples.

A single count supports this clonotype. The chain combines TRBV20-1 with TRBJ2-7, with D unclear. Per germline, CDR1 DFQATT and CDR2 SNEGSKA (reference sequence). The V gene lost 4 bases and the J gene lost 11 bases, with 15 bases spanning the gap. The length of the CDR3 is 11 residues. The chain's CDR3 is CSAKGLEVEYF. The DNA for the CDR3 is TGCAGTGCTAAAGGATTAGAGGTGGAGTACTTC.

V is TRBV6-6 and J is TRBJ2-1, with 7 bases aligning to TRBD2. CDR1 and CDR2 (germline): MNHNY, SVGAGI (reference sequence). The CDR3 runs 16 residues. V was pared by 1 base and J by 5 bases, with 8 bases of the junction left unmatched. The CDR3 nucleotides are TGTGCCAGCAGTTACTTATCCAGCGGGGCTAACAATGAGCAGTTCTTC. It is translated as CASSYLSSGANNEQFF.

The V gene is TRBV20-1, the J gene TRBJ1-4; D is uncertain. Germline values: CDR1 DFQATT, CDR2 SNEGSKA (reference sequence). The length of the CDR3 is 16 residues. V dropped 3 bases and J dropped 0 bases, with 14 bases sitting between them. The DNA of the CDR3 is TGCAGTGCTAGGTTGCCCTCCTCGGCAACTAATGAAAAACTGTTTTTT. It yields the protein CSARLPSSATNEKLFF.

In this sample, this clonotype turned up a few times. This sequence joins TRBV12-3 or TRBV12-4 and TRBJ1-1; D gene ambiguous. The CDR3 extends over 13 amino acids. Deletions cut 5 bases from V and 5 bases from J, with 12 bases between. The CDR3 region is CASSISGNTEAFF. CDR3 in DNA: TGTGCCAGCAGTATATCGGGGAATACTGAAGCTTTCTTT.

The chain combines TRBV24-1 with TRBJ2-1; 7 nucleotides agree with TRBD1. The trim removed 4 bases at V and 2 bases at J, leaving 4 bases unmatched. The CDR3 runs to 15 residues. Germline V gene lookup returns CDR1 KGHDR and CDR2 SFDVKD. CDR3 region: CATSDPDRAYNEQFF. Written as DNA, the CDR3 is TGTGCCACCAGTGACCCCGACAGGGCCTACAATGAGCAGTTCTTC.